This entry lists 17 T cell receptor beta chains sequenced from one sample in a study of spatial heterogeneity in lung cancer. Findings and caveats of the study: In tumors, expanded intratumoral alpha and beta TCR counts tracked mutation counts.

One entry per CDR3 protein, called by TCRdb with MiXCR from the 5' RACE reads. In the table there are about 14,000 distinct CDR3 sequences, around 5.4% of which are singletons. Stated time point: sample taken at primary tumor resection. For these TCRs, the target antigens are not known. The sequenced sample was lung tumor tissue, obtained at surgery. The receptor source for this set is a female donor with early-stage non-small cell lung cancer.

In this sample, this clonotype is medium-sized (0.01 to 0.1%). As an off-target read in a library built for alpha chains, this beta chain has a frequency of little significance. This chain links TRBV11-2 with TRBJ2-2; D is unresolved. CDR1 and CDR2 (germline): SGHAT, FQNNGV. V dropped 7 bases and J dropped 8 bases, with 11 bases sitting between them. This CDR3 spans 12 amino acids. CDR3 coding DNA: TGTGCCAGCACCATACGATGGGGGGAGCTGTTTTTT. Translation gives CASTIRWGELFF.

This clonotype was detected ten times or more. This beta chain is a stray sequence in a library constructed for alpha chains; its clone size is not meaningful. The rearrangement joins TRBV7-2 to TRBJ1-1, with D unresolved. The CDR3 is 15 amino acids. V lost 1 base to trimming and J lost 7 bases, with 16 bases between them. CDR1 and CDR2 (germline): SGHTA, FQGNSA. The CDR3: CASSLDTAESREAFF. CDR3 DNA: TGTGCCAGCAGCTTAGATACCGCCGAATCTCGTGAAGCTTTCTTT.

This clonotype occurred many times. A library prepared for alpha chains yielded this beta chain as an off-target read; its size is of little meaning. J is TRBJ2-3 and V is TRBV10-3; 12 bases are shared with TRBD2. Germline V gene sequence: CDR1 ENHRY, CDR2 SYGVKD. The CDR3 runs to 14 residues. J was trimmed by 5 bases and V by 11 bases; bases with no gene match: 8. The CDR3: CASRLAGEVDTQYF. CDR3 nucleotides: TGTGCCTCAAGACTAGCGGGGGAGGTAGATACGCAGTATTTT.

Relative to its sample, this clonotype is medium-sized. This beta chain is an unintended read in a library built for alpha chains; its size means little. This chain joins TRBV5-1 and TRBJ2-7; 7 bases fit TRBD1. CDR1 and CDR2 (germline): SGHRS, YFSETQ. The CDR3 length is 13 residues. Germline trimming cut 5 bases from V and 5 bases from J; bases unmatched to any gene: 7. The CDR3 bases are TGCGCCAGCAGAGGAACAGGGGCCCACGAGCAGTACTTC. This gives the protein CASRGTGAHEQYF.

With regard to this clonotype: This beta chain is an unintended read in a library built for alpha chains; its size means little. This chain's CDR3 is CAMGGSSYNEQFF. In DNA form, the CDR3 reads TGTGCTATGGGCGGGAGCTCCTACAATGAGCAGTTCTTC. The rearrangement links TRBV19 to TRBJ2-1; 7 bases are shared with TRBD2. The germline gives CDR1 LNHDA, CDR2 SQIVND (reference sequence). CDR3 size: 13 residues.

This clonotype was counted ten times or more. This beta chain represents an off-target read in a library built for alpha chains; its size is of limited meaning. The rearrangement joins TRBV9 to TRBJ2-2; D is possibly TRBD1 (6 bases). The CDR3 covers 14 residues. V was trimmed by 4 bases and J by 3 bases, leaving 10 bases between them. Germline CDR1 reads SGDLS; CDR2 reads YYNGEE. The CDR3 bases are TGTGCCAGCAGCTTCCGACAGGACACCGGGGAGCTGTTTTTT. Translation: CASSFRQDTGELFF.

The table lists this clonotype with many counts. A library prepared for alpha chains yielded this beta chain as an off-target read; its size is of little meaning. Written as DNA, the CDR3 is TGCGCCAGCTCTTTTAAACCCTCAGGGGGAGGAACTGAAGCTTTCTTT. It yields the protein CASSFKPSGGGTEAFF. This chain connects TRBV5-1 to TRBJ1-1; 7 nucleotides agree with TRBD1. Germline V gene sequence: CDR1 SGHRS, CDR2 YFSETQ. The CDR3 has 16 amino acids. V lost 7 bases to trimming and J lost 5 bases; unmatched junction nucleotides: 17.

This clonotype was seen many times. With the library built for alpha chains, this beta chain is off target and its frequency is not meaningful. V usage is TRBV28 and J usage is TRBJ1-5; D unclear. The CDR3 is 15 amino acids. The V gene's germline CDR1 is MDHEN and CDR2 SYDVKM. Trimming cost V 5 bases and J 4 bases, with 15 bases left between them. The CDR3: CASSPGLGGNQPQHF. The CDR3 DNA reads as TGTGCCAGCAGTCCCGGACTCGGAGGAAATCAGCCCCAGCATTTT.

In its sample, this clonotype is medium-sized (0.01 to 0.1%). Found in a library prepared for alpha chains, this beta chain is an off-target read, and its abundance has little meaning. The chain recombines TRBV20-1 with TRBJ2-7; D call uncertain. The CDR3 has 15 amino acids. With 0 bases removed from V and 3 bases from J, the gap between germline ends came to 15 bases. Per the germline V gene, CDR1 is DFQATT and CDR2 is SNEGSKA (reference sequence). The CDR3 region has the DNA TGCAGTGCTAGAGATTTTCAGGTATCTCGCTACGAGCAGTACTTC. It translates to CSARDFQVSRYEQYF.

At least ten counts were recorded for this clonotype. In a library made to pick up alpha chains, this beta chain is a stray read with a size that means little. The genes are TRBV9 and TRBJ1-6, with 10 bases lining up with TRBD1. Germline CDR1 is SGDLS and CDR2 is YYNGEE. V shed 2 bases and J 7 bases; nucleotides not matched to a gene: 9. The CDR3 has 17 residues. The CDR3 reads CASSVNRDRGYNSPLHF. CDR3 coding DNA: TGTGCCAGCAGCGTCAACCGGGACAGGGGTTACAATTCACCCCTCCACTTT.

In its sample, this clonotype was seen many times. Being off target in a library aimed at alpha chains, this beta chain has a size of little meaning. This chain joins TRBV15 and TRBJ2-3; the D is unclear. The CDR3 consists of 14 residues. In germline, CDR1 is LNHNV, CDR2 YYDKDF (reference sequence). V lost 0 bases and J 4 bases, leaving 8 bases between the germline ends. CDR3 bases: TGTGCCACCAGCAGAGATCCCGGTGCAGATACGCAGTATTTT. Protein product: CATSRDPGADTQYF.

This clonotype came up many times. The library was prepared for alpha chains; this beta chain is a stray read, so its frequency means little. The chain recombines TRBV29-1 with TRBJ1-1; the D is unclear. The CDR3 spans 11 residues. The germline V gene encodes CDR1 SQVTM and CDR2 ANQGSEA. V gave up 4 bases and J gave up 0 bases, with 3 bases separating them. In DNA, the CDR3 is TGCAGCGTTGCCTTGAACACTGAAGCTTTCTTT. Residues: CSVALNTEAFF.

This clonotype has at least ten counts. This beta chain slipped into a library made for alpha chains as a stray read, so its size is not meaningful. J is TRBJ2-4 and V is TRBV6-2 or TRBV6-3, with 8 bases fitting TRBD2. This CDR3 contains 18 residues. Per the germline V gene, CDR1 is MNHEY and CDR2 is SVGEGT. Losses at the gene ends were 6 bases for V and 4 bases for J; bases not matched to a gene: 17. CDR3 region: CASRPLRGGGPKKNIQYF. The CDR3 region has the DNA TGTGCCAGCAGACCCCTACGGGGGGGCGGGCCCAAAAAAAACATTCAGTACTTC.

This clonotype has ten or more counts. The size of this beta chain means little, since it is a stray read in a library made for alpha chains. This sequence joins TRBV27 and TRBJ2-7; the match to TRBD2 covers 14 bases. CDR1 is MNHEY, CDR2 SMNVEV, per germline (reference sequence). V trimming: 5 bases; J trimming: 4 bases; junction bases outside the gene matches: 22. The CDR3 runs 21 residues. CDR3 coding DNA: TGTGCCAGCAGTCCTTCCACGCCGTCCGGACTAGCGGGGGGACGGGTGTACGAGCAGTACTTC. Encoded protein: CASSPSTPSGLAGGRVYEQYF.

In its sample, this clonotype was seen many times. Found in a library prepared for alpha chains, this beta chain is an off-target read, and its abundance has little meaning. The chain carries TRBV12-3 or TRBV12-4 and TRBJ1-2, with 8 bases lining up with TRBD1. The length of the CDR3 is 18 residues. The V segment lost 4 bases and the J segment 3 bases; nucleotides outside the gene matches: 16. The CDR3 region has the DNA TGTGCCAGCAGTTCCAGGGGGCGAGTCCCAACGTCTGACTATGGCTACACCTTC. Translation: CASSSRGRVPTSDYGYTF.

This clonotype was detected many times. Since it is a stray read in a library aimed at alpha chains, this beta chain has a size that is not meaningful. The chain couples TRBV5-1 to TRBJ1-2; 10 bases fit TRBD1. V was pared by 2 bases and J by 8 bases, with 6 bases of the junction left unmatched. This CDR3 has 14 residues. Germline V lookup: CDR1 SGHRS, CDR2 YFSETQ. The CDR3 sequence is CASSLAGQGRGYTF. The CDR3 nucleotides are TGCGCCAGCAGCTTAGCGGGACAGGGGAGAGGCTACACCTTC.

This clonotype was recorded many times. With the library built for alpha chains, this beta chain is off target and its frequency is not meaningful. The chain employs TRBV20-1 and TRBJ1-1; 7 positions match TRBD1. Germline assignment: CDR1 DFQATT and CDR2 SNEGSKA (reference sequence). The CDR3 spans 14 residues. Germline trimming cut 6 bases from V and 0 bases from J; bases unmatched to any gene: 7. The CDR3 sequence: CSASNRGMNTEAFF. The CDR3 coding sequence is TGCAGTGCGAGCAACAGGGGAATGAACACTGAAGCTTTCTTT.